This TCR beta chain was sequenced for a study of cytomegalovirus exposure and HLA in healthy donors. Study-wide context: Among the 398 donors who were genotyped, about 84% fell in the genetic ancestry cluster that is associated with self-reported Caucasian donors. Study conclusions and caveats: In a later analysis, common viral pathogens appeared linked to several of the most significant clusters. As a later analysis showed, a missense DCLRE1C variant was linked to trimming of TCR beta V- and J-genes. Most observed TCR sequences were rare, whereas some public TCRs were detected in many donors.

Regarding this clone: Antigen: not known.

The primer mix had 60 Vbeta and 13 Jbeta primers. Profiling relied on immunoSEQ multiplex PCR, and the TCRdb table lists in-frame clones only, not all of them. Of under 150,000 clones listed, roughly three quarters are singletons. Germline V CDR1 and CDR2: SGHRS, YFSETQ. V lost 2 bases and J lost 2, with 10 bases in between. This CDR3 has 14 residues. The sequence came from a man younger than 40 in good health and CMV-seropositive. Input material: PBMCs. The chain employs TRBV5-1 and TRBJ1-2; unclear D gene. For the CDR3, the DNA is TGCGCCAGCAGCTTACGCTCCCGGAACTATGGCTACACCTTC. Translation: CASSLRSRNYGYTF.